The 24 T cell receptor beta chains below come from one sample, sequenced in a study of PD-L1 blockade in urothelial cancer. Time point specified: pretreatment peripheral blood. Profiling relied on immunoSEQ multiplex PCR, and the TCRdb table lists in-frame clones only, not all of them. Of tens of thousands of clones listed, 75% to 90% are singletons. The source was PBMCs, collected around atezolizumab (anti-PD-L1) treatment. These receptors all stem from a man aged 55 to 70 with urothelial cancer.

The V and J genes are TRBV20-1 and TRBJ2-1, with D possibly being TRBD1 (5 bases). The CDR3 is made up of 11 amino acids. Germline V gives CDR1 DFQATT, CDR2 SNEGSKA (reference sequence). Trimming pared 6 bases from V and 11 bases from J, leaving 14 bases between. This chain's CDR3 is CSAPLGLKQFF. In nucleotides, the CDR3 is TGCAGTGCCCCACTGGGGCTAAAGCAGTTCTTC.

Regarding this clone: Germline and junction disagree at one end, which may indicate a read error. The DNA for the CDR3 is TGTGCCAGCAGCGTAGCCTACGGCTCCTACGAGCAGTACTTC. Protein: CASSVAYGSYEQYF. The chain links TRBV7-9 to TRBJ2-7; D uncertain. CDR3 size: 14 residues. CDR1 is SEHNR, CDR2 FQNEAQ, per germline (reference sequence).

The CDR3 DNA reads TGTGCCACCAGCAGAGGCCGACAGAAGCCTGAAGCTTTCTTT. Protein product: CATSRGRQKPEAFF. This chain connects TRBV15 to TRBJ1-1; perhaps TRBD1 as D (5 bases). The CDR3 totals 14 residues. V dropped 1 base and J dropped 6 bases, with 12 bases sitting between them. Germline V gives CDR1 LNHNV, CDR2 YYDKDF (reference sequence).

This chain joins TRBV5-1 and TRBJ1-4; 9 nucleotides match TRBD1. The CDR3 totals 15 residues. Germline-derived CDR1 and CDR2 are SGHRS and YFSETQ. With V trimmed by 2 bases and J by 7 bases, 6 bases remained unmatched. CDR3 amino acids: CASSFTGGATEKLFF. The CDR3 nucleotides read TGCGCCAGCAGCTTCACAGGGGGCGCGACTGAAAAACTGTTTTTT.

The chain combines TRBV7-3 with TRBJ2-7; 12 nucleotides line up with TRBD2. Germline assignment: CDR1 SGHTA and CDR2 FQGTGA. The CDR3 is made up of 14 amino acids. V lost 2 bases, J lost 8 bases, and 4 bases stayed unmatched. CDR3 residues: CASSLGTSGGQQYF. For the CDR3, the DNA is TGTGCCAGCAGCTTAGGCACTAGCGGGGGGCAGCAGTACTTC.

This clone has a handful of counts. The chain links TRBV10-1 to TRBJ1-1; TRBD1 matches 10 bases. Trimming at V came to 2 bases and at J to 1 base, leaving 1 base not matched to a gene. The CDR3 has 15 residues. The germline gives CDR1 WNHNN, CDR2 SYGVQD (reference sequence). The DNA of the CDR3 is TGCGCCAGCAGTGAGGGGACAGGGGCGAACACTGAAGCTTTCTTT. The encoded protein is CASSEGTGANTEAFF.

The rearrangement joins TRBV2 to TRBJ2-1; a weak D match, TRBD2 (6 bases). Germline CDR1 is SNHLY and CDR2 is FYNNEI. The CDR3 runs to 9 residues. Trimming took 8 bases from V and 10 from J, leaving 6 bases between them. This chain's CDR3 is CASGGEQFF. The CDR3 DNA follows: TGTGCCAGCGGGGGGGAGCAGTTCTTC.

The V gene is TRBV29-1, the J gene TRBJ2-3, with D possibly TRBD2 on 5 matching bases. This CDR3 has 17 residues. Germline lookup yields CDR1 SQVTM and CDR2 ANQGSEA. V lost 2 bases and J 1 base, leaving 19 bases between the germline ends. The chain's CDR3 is CSVESGGSWYGTDTQYF. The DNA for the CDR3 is TGCAGCGTTGAAAGTGGTGGGAGCTGGTATGGCACAGATACGCAGTATTTT.

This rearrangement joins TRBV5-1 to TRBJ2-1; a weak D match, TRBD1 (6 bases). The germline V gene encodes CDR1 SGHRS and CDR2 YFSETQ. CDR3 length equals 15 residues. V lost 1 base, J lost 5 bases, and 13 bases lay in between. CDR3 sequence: CASSLMRGTDNEQFF. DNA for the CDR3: TGCGCCAGCAGCTTGATGAGGGGGACGGACAATGAGCAGTTCTTC.

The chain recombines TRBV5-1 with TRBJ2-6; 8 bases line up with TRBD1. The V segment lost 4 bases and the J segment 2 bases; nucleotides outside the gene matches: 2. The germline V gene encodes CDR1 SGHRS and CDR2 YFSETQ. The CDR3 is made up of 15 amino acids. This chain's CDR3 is CASSLDRAGANVLTF. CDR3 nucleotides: TGCGCCAGCAGCCTGGACAGGGCTGGGGCCAACGTCCTGACTTTC.

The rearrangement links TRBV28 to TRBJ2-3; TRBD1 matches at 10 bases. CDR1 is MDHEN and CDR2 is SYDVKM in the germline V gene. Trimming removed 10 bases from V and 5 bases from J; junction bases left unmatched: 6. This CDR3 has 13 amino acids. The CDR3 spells CAIKTGGKDTQYF. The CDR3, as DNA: TGTGCCATCAAGACAGGGGGCAAAGATACGCAGTATTTT.

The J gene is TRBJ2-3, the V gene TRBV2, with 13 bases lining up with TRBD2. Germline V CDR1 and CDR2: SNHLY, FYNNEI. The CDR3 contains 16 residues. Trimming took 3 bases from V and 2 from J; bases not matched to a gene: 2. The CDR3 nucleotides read TGTGCCAGCAGTGACGGACTAGCGGGGGTCACAGATACGCAGTATTTT. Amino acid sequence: CASSDGLAGVTDTQYF.

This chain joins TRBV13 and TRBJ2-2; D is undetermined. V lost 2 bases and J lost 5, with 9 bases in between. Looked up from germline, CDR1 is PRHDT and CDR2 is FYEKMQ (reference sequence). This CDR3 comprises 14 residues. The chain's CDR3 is CASSLRGATGELFF. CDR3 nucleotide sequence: TGTGCCAGCAGCTTAAGAGGAGCGACCGGGGAGCTGTTTTTT.

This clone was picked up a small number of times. Here the CDR3 reads CAWRRTGGLSPLHF. Here the CDR3 DNA reads TGTGCCTGGAGAAGGACAGGGGGCCTTTCACCCCTCCACTTT. The rearrangement links TRBV30 to TRBJ1-6; 11 bases map to TRBD1. The germline V gene encodes CDR1 GTSNPN and CDR2 SVGIG (reference sequence). CDR3 length: 14 residues. Trimming removed 3 bases from V and 9 bases from J; junction bases left unmatched: 4.

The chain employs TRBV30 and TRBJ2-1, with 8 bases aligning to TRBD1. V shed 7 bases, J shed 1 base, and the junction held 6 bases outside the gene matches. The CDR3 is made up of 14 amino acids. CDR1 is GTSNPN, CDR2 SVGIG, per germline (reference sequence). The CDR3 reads CAFLRQGSYNEQFF. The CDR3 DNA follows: TGTGCCTTTCTAAGACAGGGGTCCTACAATGAGCAGTTCTTC. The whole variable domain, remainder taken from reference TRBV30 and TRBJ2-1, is SQTIHQWPATLVQPVGSPLSLECTVEGTSNPNLYWYRQAAGRGLQLLFYSVGIGQISSEVPQNLSASRPQDRQFILSSKKLLLSDSGFYLCAFLRQGSYNEQFFGPGTRLTVL.

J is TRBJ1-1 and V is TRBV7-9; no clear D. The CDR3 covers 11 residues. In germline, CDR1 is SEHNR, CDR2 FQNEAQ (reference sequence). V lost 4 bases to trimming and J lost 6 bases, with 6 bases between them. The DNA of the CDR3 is TGTGCCAGCAGCTCCCAGTCTGAAGCTTTCTTT. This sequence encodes CASSSQSEAFF.

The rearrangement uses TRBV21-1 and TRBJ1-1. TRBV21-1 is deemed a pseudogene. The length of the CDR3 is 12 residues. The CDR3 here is CAIQGRDTEAFF. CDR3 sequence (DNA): TGTGCCATCCAGGGGAGGGATACTGAAGCTTTCTTT.

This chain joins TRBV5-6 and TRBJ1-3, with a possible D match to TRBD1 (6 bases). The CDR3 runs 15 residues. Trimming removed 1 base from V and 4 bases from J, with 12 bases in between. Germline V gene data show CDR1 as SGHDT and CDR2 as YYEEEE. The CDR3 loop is CASSLRGAYGNTIYF. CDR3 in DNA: TGTGCCAGCAGCTTGCGGGGGGCATACGGAAACACCATATATTTT.

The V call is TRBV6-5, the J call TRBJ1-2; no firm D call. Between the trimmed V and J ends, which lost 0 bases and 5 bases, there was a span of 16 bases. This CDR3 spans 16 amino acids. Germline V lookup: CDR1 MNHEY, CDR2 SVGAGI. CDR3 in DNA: TGTGCCAGCAGTTACTCCCGGGGTTCTGGTTATTATGGCTACACCTTC. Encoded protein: CASSYSRGSGYYGYTF.

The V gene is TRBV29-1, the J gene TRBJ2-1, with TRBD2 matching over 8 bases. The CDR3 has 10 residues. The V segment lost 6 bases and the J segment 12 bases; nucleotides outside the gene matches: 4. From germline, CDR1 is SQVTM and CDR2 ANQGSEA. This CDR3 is CSVETSAQFF. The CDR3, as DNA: TGCAGCGTGGAGACTAGCGCGCAGTTCTTC.

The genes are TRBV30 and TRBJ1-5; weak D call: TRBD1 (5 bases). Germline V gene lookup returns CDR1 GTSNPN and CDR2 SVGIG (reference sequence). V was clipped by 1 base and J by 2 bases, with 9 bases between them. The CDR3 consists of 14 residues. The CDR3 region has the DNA TGTGCCTGGAGTGAGGGGCTGGGCAATCAGCCCCAGCATTTT. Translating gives CAWSEGLGNQPQHF.

This chain's CDR3 is CSASHRAEAFF. CDR3 in DNA: TGCAGTGCTAGCCACAGGGCTGAAGCTTTCTTT. The chain links TRBV20-1 to TRBJ1-1; D perhaps matches TRBD1 (6 bases). Germline V CDR1 and CDR2: DFQATT, SNEGSKA (reference sequence). CDR3 length equals 11 residues. Between the trimmed V and J ends, which lost 3 bases and 6 bases, there was a span of 8 bases.

The CDR3 DNA follows: TGTGCCAGCAGCTTAGTTTGGGACAGGGGTGGCATTCAGTACTTC. Protein sequence: CASSLVWDRGGIQYF. The J gene is TRBJ2-4, the V gene TRBV7-8; 10 nucleotides agree with TRBD1. With V trimmed by 1 base and J by 9 bases, 6 bases remained unmatched. This CDR3 contains 15 residues. Germline values: CDR1 SGHVS, CDR2 FQNEAQ.

The CDR3 sequence: CSVVGQGDWNEQFF. The CDR3 DNA reads as TGCAGCGTGGTGGGACAGGGGGATTGGAATGAGCAGTTCTTC. This rearrangement joins TRBV29-1 to TRBJ2-1, with 11 bases that match TRBD1. This CDR3 has 14 amino acids. Looked up from germline, CDR1 is SQVTM and CDR2 is ANQGSEA. Trimming at V came to 6 bases and at J to 7 bases, leaving 8 bases not matched to a gene.